This entry lists 5 T cell receptor beta chains sequenced from one sample in a study of cytomegalovirus exposure and HLA in healthy donors (dated by TCRdb to between 2016 and 2019). The library was built by means of the immunoSEQ multiplex PCR assay. Drawn from immuneACCESS, this table holds only the in-frame rearrangements with V and J called that TCRdb kept. Clones are partly lost; checked studies trace under half to an unresolved V gene and leave the rest unexplained. This sample holds roughly 45,000 clones; 90% to 95% were observed only once. The biggest ten clones account for around 7.8% of the sample. Sequenced sample: PBMCs. The receptors stem from a woman between 18 and 29 years old in good health and CMV-seropositive.

This CDR3 reads CASSLVAGAFSYNEQFF. For the CDR3, the DNA is TGTGCCAGCAGCTTGGTAGCGGGAGCATTCTCCTACAATGAGCAGTTCTTC. The gene calls are TRBV5-4 and TRBJ2-1, with 9 bases lining up with TRBD2. Trimming removed 0 bases from V and 0 bases from J; junction bases left unmatched: 4. The CDR3 consists of 17 residues. In germline, CDR1 is SGHNT, CDR2 YYREEE (reference sequence).

The DNA for the CDR3 is TGTGCCAGTAGGACACAGGGATATCATCAGCCCCAGCATTTT. Translating gives CASRTQGYHQPQHF. The J gene is TRBJ1-5, the V gene TRBV19; D is possibly TRBD1 (6 bases). Germline CDR1 reads LNHDA; CDR2 reads SQIVND (reference sequence). V was shortened by 6 bases and J by 5 bases, with 14 bases between the two germline ends. This CDR3 is built from 14 residues.

The rearrangement links TRBV29-1 to TRBJ2-1; unclear D gene. The CDR3 loop spans 10 amino acids. Germline lookup yields CDR1 SQVTM and CDR2 ANQGSEA. Trimming removed 0 bases from V and 11 bases from J, with 5 bases in between. The CDR3 reads CSVEDPKQFF. The CDR3 region has the DNA TGCAGCGTTGAAGATCCTAAGCAGTTCTTC.

In its sample, this clone was seen once. V and J are TRBV5-1 and TRBJ2-1; weak D call: TRBD2 (6 bases). The V gene lost 0 bases and the J gene lost 8 bases, with 12 bases spanning the gap. The CDR3 length is 14 residues. Per germline, CDR1 SGHRS and CDR2 YFSETQ. CDR3 in amino acids: CASSLGREGYEQFF. In DNA, the CDR3 is TGCGCCAGCAGCTTGGGGCGGGAAGGGTATGAGCAGTTCTTC.

J is TRBJ2-7 and V is TRBV6-5, with D hard to call. The CDR3 has 14 residues. Germline CDR1 and CDR2: MNHEY and SVGAGI. V was trimmed by 0 bases and J by 5 bases, leaving 11 bases between them. CDR3 DNA sequence: TGTGCCAGCAGTTACTCCGCTGAGTCGGACGAGCAGTACTTC. This encodes CASSYSAESDEQYF.